This record concerns one T cell receptor (beta chain) sequence. This entry belongs to a study of blood T cell repertoires in COVID-19. Study details: The study drew acute and convalescent COVID-19 samples from the United States, Italy and Spain.

Profiled with immunoSEQ multiplex PCR; TCRdb holds only in-frame clones, not every one. The sample lists roughly 250,000 clones; roughly 86% were seen once. The CDR3 is 14 amino acids. With 5 bases removed from V and 7 bases from J, the gap between germline ends came to 15 bases. Germline V lookup: CDR1 MGHDK, CDR2 SYGVNS. The sequence was obtained from a man aged 50-59 years with acute or convalescent COVID-19. Sequencing was carried out using peripheral blood. The chain has TRBV25-1 and TRBJ2-1; possibly TRBD2 for D (6 bases). CDR3 in DNA: TGTGCCAGCAGTCACCCGGGACTGAGGAATGAGCAGTTCTTC. Translation: CASSHPGLRNEQFF.